This T cell receptor beta chain was profiled in a study of human T cells and chemical hapten exposure. Study as a whole: Patients had diphenylcyclopropenone applied to the scalp weekly throughout the approximately 26-week study. Study-level findings and limits: Among expanded TCRs, significantly more large CDR3 similarity clusters formed than among controls.

A single record per CDR3 protein comes from TCRdb applying MiXCR to the RACE reads. Of about 90,000 distinct CDR3 sequences in the sample, under 13% were seen once. This clonotype showed up many times. Its specificity is not known. Sample time point: patch test 3, about 24 weeks after DPC sensitization. Treatment given: therapeutic diphenylcyclopropenone sensitization with weekly scalp DPC. CDR1 is SGHAT, CDR2 FQNNGV, per germline. The CDR3 extends over 17 amino acids. V shed 5 bases, J shed 0 bases, and the junction held 13 bases outside the gene matches. The sequenced sample was whole blood, obtained in connection with sensitization to the hapten diphenylcyclopropenone (DPC). The clonotype comes from a woman between 25 and 40 years old with alopecia areata. Some clones in this sample may be carry-over from other donors' samples. This chain connects TRBV11-2 to TRBJ2-7, with 7 positions matching TRBD1. The DNA of the CDR3 is TGTGCCAGCAGCCTACAGGGGTCCAACCCGCTCTCCTACGAGCAGTACTTC. Translation gives CASSLQGSNPLSYEQYF. The whole variable domain, filled in from reference TRBV11-2 and TRBJ2-7, reads EAGVAQSPRYKIIEKRQSVAFWCNPISGHATLYWYQQILGQGPKLLIQFQNNGVVDDSQLPKDRFSAERLKGVDSTLKIQPAKLEDSAVYLCASSLQGSNPLSYEQYFGPGTRLTVT.